The text below deals with one T cell receptor beta chain. The sample originates from a study of blood T cell repertoires in COVID-19. The CDR3 length is 15 residues. Germline V CDR1 and CDR2: LNHDA, SQIVND (reference sequence). Unmatched junction bases numbered 16, after V lost 6 bases and J lost 14 bases. Assay used: immunoSEQ multiplex PCR; TCRdb lists only in-frame clones, some missing. The top ten hold approximately 3.6% of the sample, which has a few hundred thousand clones, 75% to 90% seen once. The source is a woman under 30 with acute or convalescent COVID-19. J is TRBJ1-5 and V is TRBV19, with TRBD1 matching 10 bases. Source material: peripheral blood. The CDR3 sequence: CASSIPGTGVSVKHF. CDR3 nucleotides: TGTGCCAGTAGCATACCTGGGACAGGGGTCTCCGTGAAGCATTTT. The whole variable domain, filled in from reference TRBV19 and TRBJ1-5, reads DGGITQSPKYLFRKEGQNVTLSCEQNLNHDAMYWYRQDPGQGLRLIYYSQIVNDFQKGDIAEGYSVSREKKESFPLTVTSAQKNPTAFYLCASSIPGTGVSVKHFGDGTRLSIL.